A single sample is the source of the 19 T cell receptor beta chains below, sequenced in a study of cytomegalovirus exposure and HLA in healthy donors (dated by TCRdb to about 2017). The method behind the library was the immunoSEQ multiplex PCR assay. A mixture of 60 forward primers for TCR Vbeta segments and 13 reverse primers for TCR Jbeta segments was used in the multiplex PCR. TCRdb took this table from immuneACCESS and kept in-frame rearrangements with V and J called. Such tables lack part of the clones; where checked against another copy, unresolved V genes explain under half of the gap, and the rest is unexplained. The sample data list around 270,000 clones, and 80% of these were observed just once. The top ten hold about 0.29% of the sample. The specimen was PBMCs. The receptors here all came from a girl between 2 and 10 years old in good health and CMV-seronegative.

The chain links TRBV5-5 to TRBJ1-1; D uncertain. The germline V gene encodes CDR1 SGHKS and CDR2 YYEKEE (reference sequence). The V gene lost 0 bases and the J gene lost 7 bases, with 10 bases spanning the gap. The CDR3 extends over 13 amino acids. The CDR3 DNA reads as TGTGCCAGCAGCTTGGGATGGAGGAGTGAAGCTTTCTTT. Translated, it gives CASSLGWRSEAFF.

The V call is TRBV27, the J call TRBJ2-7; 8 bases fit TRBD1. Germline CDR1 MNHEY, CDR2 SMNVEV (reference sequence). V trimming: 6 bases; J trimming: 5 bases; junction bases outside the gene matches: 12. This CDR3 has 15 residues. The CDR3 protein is CASSSQGALPHEQYF. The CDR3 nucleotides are TGTGCCAGCAGCTCTCAGGGGGCGCTTCCCCACGAGCAGTACTTC.

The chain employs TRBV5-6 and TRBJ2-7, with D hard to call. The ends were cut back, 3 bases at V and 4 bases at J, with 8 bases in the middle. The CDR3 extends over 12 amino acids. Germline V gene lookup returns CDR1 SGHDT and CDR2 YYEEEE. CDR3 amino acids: CASSSGAYEQYF. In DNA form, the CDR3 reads TGTGCCAGCAGCTCCGGAGCGTACGAGCAGTACTTC.

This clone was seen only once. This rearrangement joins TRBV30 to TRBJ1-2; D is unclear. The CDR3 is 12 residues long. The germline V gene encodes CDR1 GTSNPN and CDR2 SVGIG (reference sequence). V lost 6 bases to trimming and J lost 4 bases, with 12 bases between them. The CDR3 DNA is TGTGCCTGCCCGTCGGGTCCCTATGGCTACACCTTC. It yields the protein CACPSGPYGYTF.

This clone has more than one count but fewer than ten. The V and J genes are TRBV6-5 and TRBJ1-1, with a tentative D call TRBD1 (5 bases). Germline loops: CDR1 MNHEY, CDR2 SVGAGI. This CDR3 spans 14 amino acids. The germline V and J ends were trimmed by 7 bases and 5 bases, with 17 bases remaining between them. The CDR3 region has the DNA TGTGCCAGCACCTACTTAAACGGGGGGACTGAAGCTTTCTTT. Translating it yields CASTYLNGGTEAFF.

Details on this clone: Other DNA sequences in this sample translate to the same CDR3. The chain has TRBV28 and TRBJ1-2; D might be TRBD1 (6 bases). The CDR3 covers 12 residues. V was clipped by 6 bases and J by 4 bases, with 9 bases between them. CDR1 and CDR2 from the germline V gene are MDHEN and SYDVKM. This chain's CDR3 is CASSLDSYGYTF. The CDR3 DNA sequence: TGTGCCAGCAGCCTGGACAGCTATGGCTACACCTTC.

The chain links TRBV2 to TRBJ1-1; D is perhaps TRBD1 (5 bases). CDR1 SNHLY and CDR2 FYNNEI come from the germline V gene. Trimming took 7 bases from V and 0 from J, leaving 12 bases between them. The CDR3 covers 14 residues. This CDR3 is CASNFGHLNTEAFF. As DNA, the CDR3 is TGTGCCAGCAATTTCGGACACTTGAACACTGAAGCTTTCTTT.

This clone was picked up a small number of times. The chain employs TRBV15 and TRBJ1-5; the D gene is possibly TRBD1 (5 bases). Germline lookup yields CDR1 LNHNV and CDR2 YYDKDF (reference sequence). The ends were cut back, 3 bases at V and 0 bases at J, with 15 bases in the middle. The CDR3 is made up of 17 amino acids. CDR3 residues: CATSRDWGVYSNQPQHF. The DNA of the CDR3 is TGTGCCACCAGCAGGGATTGGGGCGTTTATAGCAATCAGCCCCAGCATTTT.

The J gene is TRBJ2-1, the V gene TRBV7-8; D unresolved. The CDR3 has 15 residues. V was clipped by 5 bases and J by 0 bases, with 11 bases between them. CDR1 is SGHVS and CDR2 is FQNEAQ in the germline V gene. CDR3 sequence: CASSASLDSYNEQFF. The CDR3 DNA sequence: TGTGCCAGCAGCGCCTCCCTAGACTCCTACAATGAGCAGTTCTTC.

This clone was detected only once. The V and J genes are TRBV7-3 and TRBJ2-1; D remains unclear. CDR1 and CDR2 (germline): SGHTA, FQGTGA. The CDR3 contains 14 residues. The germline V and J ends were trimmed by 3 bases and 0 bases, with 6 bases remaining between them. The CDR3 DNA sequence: TGTGCCAGCAGCTTGTCAGGCTCCTACAATGAGCAGTTCTTC. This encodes CASSLSGSYNEQFF.

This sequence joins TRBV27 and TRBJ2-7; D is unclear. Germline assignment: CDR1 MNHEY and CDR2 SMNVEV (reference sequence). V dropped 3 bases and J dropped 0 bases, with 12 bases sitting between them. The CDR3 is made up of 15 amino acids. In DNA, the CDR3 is TGTGCCAGCAGTTTGGCAGCGACCAGCTCCTACGAGCAGTACTTC. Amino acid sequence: CASSLAATSSYEQYF.

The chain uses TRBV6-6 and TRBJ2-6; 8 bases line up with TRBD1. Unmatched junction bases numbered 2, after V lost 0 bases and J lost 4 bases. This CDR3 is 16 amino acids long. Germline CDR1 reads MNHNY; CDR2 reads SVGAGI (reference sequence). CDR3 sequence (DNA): TGTGCCAGCAGTTACTCGGACAGGGCCGGGGCCAACGTCCTGACTTTC. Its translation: CASSYSDRAGANVLTF.

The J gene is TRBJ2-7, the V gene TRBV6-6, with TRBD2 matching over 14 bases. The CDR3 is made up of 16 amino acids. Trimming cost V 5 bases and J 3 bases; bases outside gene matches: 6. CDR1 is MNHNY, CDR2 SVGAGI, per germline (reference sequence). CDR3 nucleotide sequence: TGTGCCAGCAGTCCGCCCGGGACTAGCGGGGGCTACGAGCAGTACTTC. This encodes CASSPPGTSGGYEQYF.

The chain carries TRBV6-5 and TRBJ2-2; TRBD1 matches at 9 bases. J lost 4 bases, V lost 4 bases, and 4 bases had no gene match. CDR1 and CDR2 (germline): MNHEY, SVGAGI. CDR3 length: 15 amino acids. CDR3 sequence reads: CASSSRTGVTGELFF. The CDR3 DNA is TGTGCCAGCAGTTCCAGGACAGGGGTCACCGGGGAGCTGTTTTTT.

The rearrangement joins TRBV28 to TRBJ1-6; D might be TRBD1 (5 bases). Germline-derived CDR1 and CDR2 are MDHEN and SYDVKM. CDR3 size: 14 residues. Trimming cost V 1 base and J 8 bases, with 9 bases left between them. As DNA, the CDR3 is TGTGCCAGCAGTTTATTCCAGGGATATTCACCCCTCCACTTT. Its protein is CASSLFQGYSPLHF.

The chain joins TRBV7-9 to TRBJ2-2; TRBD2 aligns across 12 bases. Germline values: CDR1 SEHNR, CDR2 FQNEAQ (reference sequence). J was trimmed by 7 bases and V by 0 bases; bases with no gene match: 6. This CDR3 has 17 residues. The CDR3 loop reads CASSLAPSGRAYGELFF. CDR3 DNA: TGTGCCAGCAGCTTAGCCCCTAGCGGGAGGGCCTACGGGGAGCTGTTTTTT.

The CDR3 coding sequence is TGTGCCAGCTCACCGGGAGGCACTTTAAACTACGAGCAGTACTTC. It encodes CASSPGGTLNYEQYF. The chain combines TRBV18 with TRBJ2-5, with D possibly TRBD2 on 6 matching bases. The last part of the DNA fits TRBJ2-7 better; the J call may be wrong. CDR1 and CDR2 (germline): KGHSH, LQKENI. The CDR3 loop spans 15 amino acids.

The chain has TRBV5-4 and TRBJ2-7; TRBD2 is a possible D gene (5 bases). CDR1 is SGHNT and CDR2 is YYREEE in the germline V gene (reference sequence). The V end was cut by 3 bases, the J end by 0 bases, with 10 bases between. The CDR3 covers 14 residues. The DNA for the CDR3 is TGTGCCAGCAGCTCGTGGGAGAGCTCCTACGAGCAGTACTTC. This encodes CASSSWESSYEQYF.

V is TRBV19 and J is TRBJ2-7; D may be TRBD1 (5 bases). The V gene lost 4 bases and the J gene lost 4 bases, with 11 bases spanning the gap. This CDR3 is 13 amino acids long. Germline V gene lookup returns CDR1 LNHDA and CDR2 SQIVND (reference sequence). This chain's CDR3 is CASSKGPGYEQYF. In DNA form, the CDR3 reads TGTGCCAGTAGTAAGGGGCCAGGATACGAGCAGTACTTC.